The 28 T cell receptor beta chains presented below share a single source sample, sequenced in a study of blood T cell repertoires in COVID-19 (dated by TCRdb to about 2020). The library was generated by the immunoSEQ multiplex PCR assay. What TCRdb holds here is the immuneACCESS table cut down to in-frame rearrangements. Part of the clones is not present; checked against another copy, under half of the missing clones reflect an unresolved V gene, and the others are unexplained. In all, the sample holds 250,000 to 300,000 clones, and 90% of those were seen once. The ten largest clones capture 1% to 1.3% of the sample. The sample comprised PBMCs or T cells enriched from blood (not recorded which). These receptor sequences come from a woman in her thirties who had recovered from COVID-19.

The V call is TRBV6-5, the J call TRBJ2-1; possibly TRBD1 for D (5 bases). Trimming removed 5 bases at V and 9 bases at J, with 14 bases between. CDR3 size: 13 residues. The V gene's germline CDR1 is MNHEY and CDR2 SVGAGI. The CDR3 sequence is CASSNPGLGEQFF. For the CDR3, the DNA is TGTGCCAGCAGTAACCCAGGGTTGGGTGAGCAGTTCTTC.

The genes are TRBV7-2 and TRBJ1-2, with D unresolved. The CDR3 is 13 amino acids. V was pared by 3 bases and J by 5 bases, with 10 bases between. Per germline, CDR1 SGHTA and CDR2 FQGNSA. The CDR3 region has the DNA TGTGCCAGCAGCTTCCGTCGAGAGTATGGCTACACCTTC. Protein product: CASSFRREYGYTF.

Points on this clone: Other DNA sequences of this sample code for an identical CDR3. The genes are TRBV28 and TRBJ1-5; 8 nucleotides align to TRBD1. CDR3 length: 15 amino acids. Germline V gene data show CDR1 as MDHEN and CDR2 as SYDVKM. Trimming took 5 bases from V and 1 from J; bases not matched to a gene: 4. CDR3 sequence (DNA): TGTGCCAGCAGTCTCAGGGGGCTGAGCAATCAGCCCCAGCATTTT. It is translated as CASSLRGLSNQPQHF.

The J gene is TRBJ2-3, the V gene TRBV28; D possibly corresponds to TRBD2 (6 bases). Trimming left V 3 bases short and J 6 bases short, with 19 bases between. The CDR3 loop spans 16 amino acids. From germline, CDR1 is MDHEN and CDR2 SYDVKM. Here the CDR3 reads CASSFGWRDEKDTQYF. The DNA for the CDR3 is TGTGCCAGCAGTTTCGGCTGGCGGGATGAGAAGGATACGCAGTATTTT.

The J gene is TRBJ2-3, the V gene TRBV4-2, with 7 bases aligning to TRBD2. This CDR3 region has 15 residues. The germline gives CDR1 LGHNA, CDR2 YNFKEQ. V gave up 1 base and J gave up 0 bases; unmatched junction bases: 1. Here the CDR3 DNA reads TGTGCCAGCAGCCAAGGGACTAGTAGCACAGATACGCAGTATTTT. It codes for CASSQGTSSTDTQYF.

This clone was recorded once. The V gene is TRBV4-1, the J gene TRBJ1-5, with 8 bases fitting TRBD1. CDR3 length equals 16 residues. Losses at the gene ends were 3 bases for V and 2 bases for J; bases not matched to a gene: 6. Germline CDR1 MGHRA, CDR2 YSYEKL. The CDR3 loop is CASSQTQGARNQPQHF. The CDR3 DNA reads TGCGCCAGCAGCCAGACGCAGGGGGCGCGCAATCAGCCCCAGCATTTT.

At least ten counts were recorded for this clone. This chain joins TRBV6-2 or TRBV6-3 and TRBJ1-1, with D uncertain. CDR1 and CDR2 (germline): MNHEY, SVGEGT. V was clipped by 2 bases and J by 1 base, with 5 bases between them. This CDR3 region has 13 residues. The CDR3 nucleotides are TGTGCCAGCAGTTACGCGGAGAACACTGAAGCTTTCTTT. Amino acids: CASSYAENTEAFF.

J is TRBJ2-4 and V is TRBV29-1; 8 bases are shared with TRBD1. CDR1 is SQVTM and CDR2 is ANQGSEA in the germline V gene. With V trimmed by 8 bases and J by 8 bases, 5 bases remained unmatched. This CDR3 region has 11 residues. CDR3 region: CSTYRGDIQYF. The CDR3, as DNA: TGCAGCACGTACAGGGGGGACATTCAGTACTTC.

The chain links TRBV7-2 to TRBJ2-1; TRBD2 aligns across 8 bases. The CDR3 length is 15 residues. Germline lookup yields CDR1 SGHTA and CDR2 FQGNSA. The junction had 9 bases not matched to a gene; V was cut back by 5 bases and J by 6 bases. CDR3 protein: CASSPGLATANEQFF. The CDR3 nucleotides are TGTGCCAGCAGCCCCGGACTAGCCACCGCCAATGAGCAGTTCTTC.

The genes are TRBV2 and TRBJ1-3, with D possibly TRBD1 on 6 matching bases. This CDR3 comprises 16 residues. CDR1 is SNHLY and CDR2 is FYNNEI in the germline V gene. The germline V and J ends were trimmed by 1 base and 1 base, with 11 bases remaining between them. This CDR3 reads CASSEGGQVSGNTIYF. The CDR3 nucleotides are TGTGCCAGCAGTGAAGGGGGGCAGGTGTCTGGAAACACCATATATTTT.

V and J are TRBV9 and TRBJ2-5; 13 bases fit TRBD2. V was clipped by 4 bases and J by 5 bases; unmatched bases: 5. This CDR3 contains 15 residues. Per the germline V gene, CDR1 is SGDLS and CDR2 is YYNGEE. The CDR3 protein is CASSSQLAGGETQYF. CDR3 sequence (DNA): TGTGCCAGCAGCAGCCAACTAGCGGGAGGGGAGACCCAGTACTTC.

The chain couples TRBV2 to TRBJ2-7; tentative D call: TRBD1 (5 bases). CDR1 and CDR2 from the germline V gene are SNHLY and FYNNEI. This CDR3 has 11 residues. V lost 5 bases and J lost 7, with 9 bases in between. CDR3 nucleotides: TGTGCCAGCAGTTATAACAGGGAGCAGTACTTC. As protein: CASSYNREQYF.

J is TRBJ2-1 and V is TRBV7-2; 7 bases line up with TRBD2. CDR3 length equals 14 residues. Germline lookup yields CDR1 SGHTA and CDR2 FQGNSA. Unmatched junction bases numbered 8, after V lost 6 bases and J lost 6 bases. CDR3 nucleotides: TGTGCCAGCAGTTCCGGACTAGGGGTCAATGAGCAGTTCTTC. This codes for CASSSGLGVNEQFF.

This clone was recorded a few times. The genes are TRBV7-2 and TRBJ1-6; 8 bases line up with TRBD1. J gave up 10 bases and V 1 base, and 6 bases lay outside the gene matches. The CDR3 length is 15 residues. Germline V gene lookup returns CDR1 SGHTA and CDR2 FQGNSA. The CDR3: CASSLGTGLGSPLHF. The CDR3 DNA reads as TGTGCCAGCAGCTTAGGGACAGGGCTTGGCTCACCCCTCCACTTT.

The chain recombines TRBV10-3 with TRBJ2-1, with 8 positions matching TRBD2. The CDR3 totals 14 residues. Germline V gene lookup returns CDR1 ENHRY and CDR2 SYGVKD. J gave up 6 bases and V 4 bases, and 5 bases lay outside the gene matches. The CDR3 reads CAISAASGCNEQFF. Here the CDR3 DNA reads TGTGCCATCAGTGCGGCTAGCGGGTGCAATGAGCAGTTCTTC.

V usage is TRBV4-2 and J usage is TRBJ1-2; D is undetermined. V lost 1 base to trimming and J lost 8 bases, with 11 bases between them. The CDR3 sequence is 13 residues long. Germline V gives CDR1 LGHNA, CDR2 YNFKEQ. CDR3 nucleotide sequence: TGTGCCAGCAGCCAAGGAATACGGTGGGGCTACACCTTC. This sequence encodes CASSQGIRWGYTF.

V is TRBV15 and J is TRBJ2-4; perhaps TRBD1 as D (6 bases). Trimming stripped 4 bases from V and 0 bases from J, with 19 bases between. The CDR3 runs to 18 residues. Germline values: CDR1 LNHNV, CDR2 YYDKDF (reference sequence). CDR3: CATSKSQGILLAKNIQYF. CDR3 nucleotides: TGTGCCACCAGCAAGTCACAGGGAATCCTACTAGCCAAAAACATTCAGTACTTC.

The V and J genes are TRBV7-9 and TRBJ2-5; a weak D match, TRBD2 (6 bases). The CDR3 loop spans 15 amino acids. Trimming pared 0 bases from V and 3 bases from J, leaving 11 bases between. The V gene's germline CDR1 is SEHNR and CDR2 FQNEAQ (reference sequence). CDR3 nucleotides: TGTGCCAGCAGCTTAGCGTCCGGGAGAGAAGAGACCCAGTACTTC. It yields the protein CASSLASGREETQYF.

The rearrangement links TRBV5-4 to TRBJ2-3, with 8 bases matching TRBD2. The CDR3 is 15 residues long. Germline V gives CDR1 SGHNT, CDR2 YYREEE (reference sequence). Trimming cost V 1 base and J 6 bases; bases outside gene matches: 7. For the CDR3, the DNA is TGTGCCAGCAGCTTGCAGGGCGGGAGGAAGGATACGCAGTATTTT. Translation gives CASSLQGGRKDTQYF. Combining the CDR3 with reference TRBV5-4 and TRBJ2-3 gives the whole variable domain ETGVTQSPTHLIKTRGQQVTLRCSSQSGHNTVSWYQQALGQGPQFIFQYYREEENGRGNFPPRFSGLQFPNYSSELNVNALELDDSALYLCASSLQGGRKDTQYFGPGTRLTVL.

In this sample, this clone turned up once. The chain couples TRBV24-1 to TRBJ1-6; possibly TRBD1 for D (6 bases). Trimming removed 12 bases from V and 5 bases from J, with 16 bases in between. CDR1 and CDR2 (germline): KGHDR, SFDVKD. This CDR3 contains 14 residues. CDR3 loop: CAPGTHRHNSPLHF. The CDR3 coding sequence is TGTGCCCCCGGGACACACAGACATAATTCACCCCTCCACTTT.

This rearrangement joins TRBV7-3 to TRBJ2-1; TRBD2 might be the D (5 bases). V was clipped by 3 bases and J by 3 bases, with 12 bases between them. Germline lookup yields CDR1 SGHTA and CDR2 FQGTGA. The CDR3 consists of 15 residues. The CDR3: CASSLVADFYNEQFF. CDR3 in DNA: TGTGCCAGCAGCTTGGTGGCGGACTTCTACAATGAGCAGTTCTTC.

The chain has TRBV4-3 and TRBJ2-2; 7 bases line up with TRBD1. The ends lost 1 base at V and 13 bases at J; junction bases unmatched: 15. This CDR3 has 16 residues. Germline-derived CDR1 and CDR2 are LGHNA and YSLEER. The CDR3 DNA reads TGCGCCAGCAGCCAAGGTTTCCGGACAGGTTTGAGTTGGCTGTTTTTT. Protein product: CASSQGFRTGLSWLFF.

The chain carries TRBV27 and TRBJ2-3; TRBD1 aligns across 8 bases. V lost 5 bases to trimming and J lost 0 bases; unmatched junction nucleotides: 4. The CDR3 contains 15 residues. The germline gives CDR1 MNHEY, CDR2 SMNVEV (reference sequence). The DNA of the CDR3 is TGTGCCAGCAGTCTCAGGGGGCTGAGCACAGATACGCAGTATTTT. This encodes CASSLRGLSTDTQYF.

The chain couples TRBV27 to TRBJ2-1; 11 nucleotides match TRBD2. This CDR3 has 15 amino acids. The germline V gene has CDR1 MNHEY and CDR2 SMNVEV (reference sequence). Germline trimming cut 6 bases from V and 6 bases from J; bases unmatched to any gene: 7. For the CDR3, the DNA is TGTGCCAGCAGCCTGGGACTAGCGGAGACCAATGAGCAGTTCTTC. Translated: CASSLGLAETNEQFF.

The count of this clone is one. The rearrangement links TRBV28 to TRBJ1-2; D unclear. The CDR3 spans 14 residues. V lost 6 bases to trimming and J lost 1 base, with 12 bases between them. CDR1 is MDHEN, CDR2 SYDVKM, per germline. This CDR3 reads CASSHGQFNYGYTF. The CDR3, as DNA: TGTGCCAGCAGCCATGGCCAATTTAACTATGGCTACACCTTC.

The chain is built from TRBV28 and TRBJ2-5, with 9 bases fitting TRBD1. Trimming at V came to 5 bases and at J to 5 bases, leaving 9 bases not matched to a gene. CDR1 is MDHEN, CDR2 SYDVKM, per germline. This CDR3 is built from 15 residues. The CDR3 nucleotides read TGTGCCAGCAGTATACCGGGACAGGGCTGGGAGACCCAGTACTTC. It codes for CASSIPGQGWETQYF.

The chain carries TRBV10-3 and TRBJ2-3; D call uncertain. CDR1 ENHRY and CDR2 SYGVKD come from the germline V gene. V was pared by 0 bases and J by 7 bases, with 8 bases between. The CDR3 runs 13 residues. The CDR3 spells CAISESQENTQYF. CDR3 DNA sequence: TGTGCCATCAGTGAGTCTCAGGAAAATACGCAGTATTTT.

The V gene is TRBV3-1 (or the pseudogene TRBV3-2), the J gene TRBJ2-7; the D gene is possibly TRBD2 (5 bases). The CDR3 length is 16 residues. Trimming took 1 base from V and 1 from J, leaving 14 bases between them. Germline assignment: CDR1 LGHDT and CDR2 YNNKEL (reference sequence). The CDR3: CASSQGPSGKSYEQYF. The CDR3 DNA follows: TGTGCCAGCAGCCAAGGACCCTCGGGGAAGTCCTACGAGCAGTACTTC.